Listed below are T cell receptor beta chains from one sample, sequenced in a study of molecular identifiers for immune sequencing clone quantification. MiXCR, applied by TCRdb to the PCR reads, yields one record per CDR3 protein. Seen here are over 550,000 distinct CDR3 sequences, roughly 27% observed once, and the top ten hold about 0.84%. Sequenced sample: naive CD8+ T cells from blood, with Jurkat cell RNA spiked in. These receptors all come from a human donor in good health. Some libraries in this study had Jurkat cell RNA spiked in. The CDR3 runs from the conserved cysteine through the conserved F or W.

J gene | V gene | CDR3 protein
TRBJ2-5 | TRBV5-3 | CASSLTLGETQYF
TRBJ2-1 | TRBV7-9 | CASSSGFNEQFF
TRBJ2-7 | TRBV3-1 | CARGTGGYEQYF
TRBJ1-5 | TRBV7-9 | CASSSTGYSNQPQRF
TRBJ1-4 | TRBV3-1 | CASSQEVGATNEKLFF
TRBJ2-7 | TRBV4-1 | CASSQVNRGAYEQYF
TRBJ1-1 | TRBV27 | CASSYDRGLTEAFF
TRBJ2-2 | TRBV5-6 | CASSFQTVSNTGELFF
TRBJ2-7 | TRBV29-1 | CSVARDRGSSYEQYF
TRBJ2-7 | TRBV12-3/TRBV12-4 | CASGHRIYEQYF
TRBJ2-5 | TRBV4-1 | CASSQVGREETQYF
TRBJ2-2 | TRBV27 | CASSTTGAGELFF
TRBJ1-3 | TRBV7-2 | CASSPGPPGNTIYF
TRBJ1-1 | TRBV7-9 | CASSTGQPEAFF
TRBJ2-7 | TRBV27 | CASSLVVQGAGEQYF
TRBJ2-7 | TRBV7-9 | CASSLGASAIYEQYF
TRBJ1-2 | TRBV14 | CASSPYLDYGYTF
TRBJ2-3 | TRBV6-5 | CASSPSSGRGSDTQYF
TRBJ2-3 | TRBV7-2 | CASSSDSMTGDTQYF
TRBJ2-3 | TRBV2 | CASRDRVRDTQYF
TRBJ2-5 | TRBV30 | CAWTSGQETQYF
TRBJ2-7 | TRBV6-2/TRBV6-3 | CASSYAFGTGLVEQYF
TRBJ2-7 | TRBV9 | CASSEVPSGRASEQYF
TRBJ2-7 | TRBV29-1 | CSVVTGYEQHF
TRBJ2-3 | TRBV3-1 | CASSQEVTPVDTQYF
TRBJ2-3 | TRBV6-6 | CASSSSDSGAATQYF
TRBJ2-7 | TRBV7-9 | CASSDKGLAGEQYF
TRBJ1-1 | TRBV2 | CASCDAREAFF
TRBJ2-1 | TRBV6-6 | CASSYQDEQFF
TRBJ2-6 | TRBV27 | CASTDSSGANVLTF
TRBJ2-7 | TRBV11-2 | CASSLAGTGFYEQYF